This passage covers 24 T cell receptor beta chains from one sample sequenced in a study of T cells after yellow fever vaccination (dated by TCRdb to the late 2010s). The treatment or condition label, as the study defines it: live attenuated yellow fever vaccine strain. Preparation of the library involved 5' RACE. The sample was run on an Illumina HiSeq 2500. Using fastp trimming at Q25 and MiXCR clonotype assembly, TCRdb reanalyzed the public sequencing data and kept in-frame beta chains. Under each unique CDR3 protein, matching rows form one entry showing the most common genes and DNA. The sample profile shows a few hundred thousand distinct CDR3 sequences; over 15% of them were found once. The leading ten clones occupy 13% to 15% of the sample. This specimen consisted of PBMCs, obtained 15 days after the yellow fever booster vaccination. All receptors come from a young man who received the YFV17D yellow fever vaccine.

The CDR3: CASSGLSGRRDNEQFF. CDR3 coding DNA: TGTGCCAGCAGTGGGCTTAGCGGGAGAAGAGACAATGAGCAGTTCTTC. The rearrangement uses TRBV6-2 or TRBV6-3 and TRBJ2-1; the match to TRBD2 covers 9 bases. CDR3 length: 16 residues. Germline assignment: CDR1 MNHEY and CDR2 SVGEGT. J lost 5 bases, V lost 5 bases, and 10 bases had no gene match.

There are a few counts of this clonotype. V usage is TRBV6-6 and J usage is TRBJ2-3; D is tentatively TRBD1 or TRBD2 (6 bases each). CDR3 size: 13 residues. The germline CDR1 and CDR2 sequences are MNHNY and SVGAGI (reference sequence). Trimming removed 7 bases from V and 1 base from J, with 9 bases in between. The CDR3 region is CASKEGGTDTQYF. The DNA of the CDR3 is TGTGCCAGCAAGGAGGGGGGCACAGATACGCAGTATTTT.

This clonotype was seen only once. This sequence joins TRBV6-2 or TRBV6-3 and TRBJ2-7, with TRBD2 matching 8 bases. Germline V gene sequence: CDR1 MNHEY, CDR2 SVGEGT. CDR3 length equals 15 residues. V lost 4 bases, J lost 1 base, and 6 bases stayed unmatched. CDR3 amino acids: CASSSQRERSYEQYF. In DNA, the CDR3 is TGTGCCAGCAGTTCTCAGCGGGAGAGGTCCTACGAGCAGTACTTC.

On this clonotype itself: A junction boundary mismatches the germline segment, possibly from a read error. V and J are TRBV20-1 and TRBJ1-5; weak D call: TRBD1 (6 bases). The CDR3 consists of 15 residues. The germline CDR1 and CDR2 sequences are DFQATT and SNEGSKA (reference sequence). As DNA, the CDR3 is TGCAGTGCTATACGAGGGGGAAATAGCAATCAGCCCCAACATTTT. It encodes CSAIRGGNSNQPQHF.

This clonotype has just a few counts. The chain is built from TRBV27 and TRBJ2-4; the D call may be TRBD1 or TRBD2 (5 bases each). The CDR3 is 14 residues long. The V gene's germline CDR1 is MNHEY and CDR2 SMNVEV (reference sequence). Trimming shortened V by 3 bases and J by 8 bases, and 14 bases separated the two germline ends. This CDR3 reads CASSLGPSGYIQYF. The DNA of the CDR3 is TGTGCCAGCAGTTTGGGGCCCTCGGGGTACATTCAGTACTTC.

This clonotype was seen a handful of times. CDR3 protein: CASSPRDANTGELFF. Here the CDR3 DNA reads TGTGCCAGTAGTCCCCGGGATGCGAACACCGGGGAGCTGTTTTTT. The rearrangement uses TRBV19 and TRBJ2-2; D is perhaps TRBD2 (5 bases). The CDR3 spans 15 residues. Looked up from germline, CDR1 is LNHDA and CDR2 is SQIVND (reference sequence). Trimming removed 5 bases from V and 0 bases from J, with 10 bases in between.

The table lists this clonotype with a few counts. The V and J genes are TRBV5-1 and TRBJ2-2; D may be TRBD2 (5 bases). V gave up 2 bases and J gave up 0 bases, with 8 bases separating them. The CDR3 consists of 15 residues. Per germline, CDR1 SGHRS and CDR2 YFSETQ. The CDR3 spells CASSFLDSNTGELFF. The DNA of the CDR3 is TGCGCCAGCAGCTTTCTGGACTCGAACACCGGGGAGCTGTTTTTT.

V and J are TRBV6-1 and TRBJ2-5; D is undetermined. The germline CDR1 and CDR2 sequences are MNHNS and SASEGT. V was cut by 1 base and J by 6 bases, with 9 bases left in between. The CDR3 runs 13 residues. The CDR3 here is CASSEVRTKTQYF. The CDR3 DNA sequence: TGTGCCAGCAGTGAAGTGAGGACGAAGACCCAGTACTTC.

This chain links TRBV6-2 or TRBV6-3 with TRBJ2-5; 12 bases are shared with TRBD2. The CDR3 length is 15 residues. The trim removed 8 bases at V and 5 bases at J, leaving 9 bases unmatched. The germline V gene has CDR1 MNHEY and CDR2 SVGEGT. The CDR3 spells CASASGRANGETQYF. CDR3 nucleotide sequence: TGTGCCAGCGCTAGCGGGAGGGCTAACGGGGAGACCCAGTACTTC.

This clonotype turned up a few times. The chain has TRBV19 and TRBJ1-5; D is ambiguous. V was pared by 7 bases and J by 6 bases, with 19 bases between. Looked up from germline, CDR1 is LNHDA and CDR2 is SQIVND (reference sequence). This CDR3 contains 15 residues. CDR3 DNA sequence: TGTGCCAGTACTGAGGGCCCCTCGGTGGGTCAGCCCCAGCATTTT. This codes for CASTEGPSVGQPQHF.

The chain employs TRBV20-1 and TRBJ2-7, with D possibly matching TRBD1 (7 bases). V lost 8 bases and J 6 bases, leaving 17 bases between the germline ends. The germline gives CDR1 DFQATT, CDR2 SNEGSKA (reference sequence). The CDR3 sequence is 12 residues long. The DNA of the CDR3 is TGCAGTCCCAACCAGGGGGGCCCCGAGCAGTACTTC. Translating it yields CSPNQGGPEQYF.

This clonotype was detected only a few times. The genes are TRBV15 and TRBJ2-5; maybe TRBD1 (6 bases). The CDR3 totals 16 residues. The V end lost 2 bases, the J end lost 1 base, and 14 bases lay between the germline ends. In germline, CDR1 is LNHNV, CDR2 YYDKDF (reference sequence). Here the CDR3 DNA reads TGTGCCACCAGCAGATACTCTGGACAGAGCCAAGAGACCCAGTACTTC. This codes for CATSRYSGQSQETQYF.

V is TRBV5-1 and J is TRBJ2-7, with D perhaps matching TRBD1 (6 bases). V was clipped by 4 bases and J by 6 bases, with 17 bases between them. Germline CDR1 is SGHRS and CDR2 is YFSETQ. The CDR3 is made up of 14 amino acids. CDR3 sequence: CASSQTGRISEQYF. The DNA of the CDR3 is TGCGCCAGCAGCCAAACAGGGAGAATATCCGAGCAGTACTTC. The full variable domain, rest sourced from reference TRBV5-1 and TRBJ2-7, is KAGVTQTPRYLIKTRGQQVTLSCSPISGHRSVSWYQQTPGQGLQFLFEYFSETQRNKGNFPGRFSGRQFSNSRSEMNVSTLELGDSALYLCASSQTGRISEQYFGPGTRLTVT.

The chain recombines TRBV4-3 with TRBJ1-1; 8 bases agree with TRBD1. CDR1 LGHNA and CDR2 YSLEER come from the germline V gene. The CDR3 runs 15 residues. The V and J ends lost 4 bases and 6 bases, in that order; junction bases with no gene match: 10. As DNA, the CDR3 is TGCGCCAGCAGCCGAGAGACAGGGGTGAAGGCTGAAGCTTTCTTT. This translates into CASSRETGVKAEAFF.

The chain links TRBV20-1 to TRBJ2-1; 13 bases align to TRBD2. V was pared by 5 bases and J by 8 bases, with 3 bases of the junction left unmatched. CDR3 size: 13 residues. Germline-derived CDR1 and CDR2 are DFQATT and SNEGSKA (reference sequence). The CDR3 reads CSALGLAGDEQFF. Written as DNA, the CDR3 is TGCAGTGCTCTAGGACTAGCGGGGGATGAGCAGTTCTTC.

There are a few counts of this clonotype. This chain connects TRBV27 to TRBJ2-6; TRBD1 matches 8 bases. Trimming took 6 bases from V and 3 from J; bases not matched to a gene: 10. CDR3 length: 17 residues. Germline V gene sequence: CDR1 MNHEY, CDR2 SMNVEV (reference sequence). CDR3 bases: TGTGCCAGCAGATCCGATCCAGGGGGCGTTGGGGCCAACGTCCTGACTTTC. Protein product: CASRSDPGGVGANVLTF.

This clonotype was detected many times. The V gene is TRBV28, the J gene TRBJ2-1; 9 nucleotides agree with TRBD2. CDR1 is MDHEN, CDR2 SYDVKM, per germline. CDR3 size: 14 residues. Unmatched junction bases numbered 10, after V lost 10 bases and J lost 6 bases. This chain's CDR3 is CATIRLAETNEQFF. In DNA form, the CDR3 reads TGTGCCACTATTCGACTAGCGGAGACCAATGAGCAGTTCTTC.

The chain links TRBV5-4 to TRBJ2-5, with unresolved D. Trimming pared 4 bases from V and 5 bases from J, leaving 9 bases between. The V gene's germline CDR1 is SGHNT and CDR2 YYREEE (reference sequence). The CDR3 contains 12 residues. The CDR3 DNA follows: TGTGCCAGCAGCACCACCGAGGAGACCCAGTACTTC. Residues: CASSTTEETQYF.

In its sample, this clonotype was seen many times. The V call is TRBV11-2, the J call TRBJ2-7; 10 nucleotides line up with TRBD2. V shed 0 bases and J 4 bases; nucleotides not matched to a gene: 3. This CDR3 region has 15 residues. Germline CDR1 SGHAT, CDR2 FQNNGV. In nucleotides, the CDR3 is TGTGCCAGCAGCTTAGAACTAGCGGGAACTTACGAGCAGTACTTC. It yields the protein CASSLELAGTYEQYF. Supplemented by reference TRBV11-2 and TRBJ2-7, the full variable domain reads EAGVAQSPRYKIIEKRQSVAFWCNPISGHATLYWYQQILGQGPKLLIQFQNNGVVDDSQLPKDRFSAERLKGVDSTLKIQPAKLEDSAVYLCASSLELAGTYEQYFGPGTRLTVT.

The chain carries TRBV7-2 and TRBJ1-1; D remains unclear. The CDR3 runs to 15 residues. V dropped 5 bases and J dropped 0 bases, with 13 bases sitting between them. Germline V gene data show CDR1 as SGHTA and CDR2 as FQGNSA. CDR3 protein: CASSPRAIVNTEAFF. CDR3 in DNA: TGTGCCAGCAGCCCTCGGGCGATTGTGAACACTGAAGCTTTCTTT.

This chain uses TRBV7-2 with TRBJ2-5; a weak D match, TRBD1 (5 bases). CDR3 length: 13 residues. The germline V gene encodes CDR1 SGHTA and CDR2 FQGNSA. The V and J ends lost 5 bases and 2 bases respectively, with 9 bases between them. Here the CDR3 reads CASSRQYQETQYF. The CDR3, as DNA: TGTGCCAGCAGCCGACAGTATCAAGAGACCCAGTACTTC.

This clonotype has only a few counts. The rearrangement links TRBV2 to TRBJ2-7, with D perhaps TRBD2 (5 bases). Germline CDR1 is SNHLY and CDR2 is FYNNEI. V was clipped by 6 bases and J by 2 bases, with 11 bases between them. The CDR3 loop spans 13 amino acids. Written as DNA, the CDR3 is TGTGCCAGCAGAAGCCCCGGGACCTACGAGCAGTACTTC. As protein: CASRSPGTYEQYF.

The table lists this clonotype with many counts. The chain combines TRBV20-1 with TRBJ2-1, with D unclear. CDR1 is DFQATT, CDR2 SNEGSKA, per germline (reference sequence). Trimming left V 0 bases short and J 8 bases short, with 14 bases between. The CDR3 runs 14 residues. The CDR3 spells CSAREGYFGDEQFF. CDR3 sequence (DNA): TGCAGTGCTAGAGAAGGCTATTTTGGCGATGAGCAGTTCTTC.

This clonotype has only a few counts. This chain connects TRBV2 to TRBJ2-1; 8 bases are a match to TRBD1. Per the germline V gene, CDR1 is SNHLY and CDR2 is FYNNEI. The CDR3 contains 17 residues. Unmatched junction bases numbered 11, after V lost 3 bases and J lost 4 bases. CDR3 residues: CASSDGQGKESYNEQFF. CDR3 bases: TGTGCCAGCAGTGACGGACAGGGCAAAGAGTCTTACAATGAGCAGTTCTTC.